This T cell receptor (beta chain) was recovered during a study of blood T cells in healthy people across ages (dated by TCRdb to between 2015 and 2016). With respect to the entire study: In model experiments, template switching captured about one uniquely barcoded TCR beta cDNA molecule for every two T cells. Age-related changes in TCR beta repertoire diversity were measured in the study by deep sequencing normalized with unique cDNA molecular identifiers. The study analyzed two additional independent replicas of 1 million unique cDNA reads from the same blood draw for two donors, one aged 18 to 29 and one aged 80 or older. Four age groups were formed from the donors: young (average 16 years), middle-aged (less than 40), aged (over 55) and long-lived (about 80).

In regard to this clonotype: Its antigen specificity is not known. No base qualities exist here, and no much larger clone lies one base off it.

The library was produced with 5' RACE. Sequencing relied on an Illumina HiSeq 2500. The second PCR ran for about 6 to 11 cycles and used a J-beta primer mix along with a sample-barcoded 5' primer. A unique molecular identifier was introduced onto each TCR beta cDNA molecule by a template-switch 5' adaptor carrying 12 random nucleotides. Each sample yielded at least 2.5 million CDR3-containing paired-end reads. The Mint cDNA synthesis kit, primed by a TRBC-specific oligonucleotide, was used to synthesize first-strand cDNA from all RNA. Following uracil-DNA glycosylase treatment, a first 18-cycle PCR with universal primers M1SS and BC2_uni_R was performed on all cDNA. As for how the authors treated the data: For normalization, 1 million high-quality reads, each with a distinct molecular identifier, were randomly selected from each sample. Instead of being binned into consensus sequences, reads with shared molecular identifiers were discarded. MiTCR, with a Q25 quality threshold and the strictest error-elimination algorithm, was used for CDR3 identification, clonotype clustering and error correction. A nonparametric unseen species model using Euler transformation provided a lower-bound estimate of total TCR beta diversity. Through fastp at Q25 and MiXCR, TCRdb rebuilt clones from the public reads, retaining in-frame beta chains. All rows with the same CDR3 protein become a single entry with the most common DNA and genes. The V and J calls, along with clone size, are taken from TCRdb and not from the paper's own processing. The table for this sample lists more than 650,000 distinct CDR3 sequences; around 24% of them were counted only once. Clones ranked in the top ten supply less than 3.5% of the sample.

Systemically healthy Caucasian individuals from Russia, approximately 39 in total and aged roughly 6 to 100 years, were included as donors. About 10 milliliters of peripheral blood were drawn from each donor into EDTA-treated Vacutainer tubes. Ficoll-Paque density-gradient centrifugation was used to isolate PBMCs, with at least 6 million per sample. Total RNA, at least 6 micrograms per sample, was extracted from PBMCs with Trizol reagent. Naive CD45RAhigh/CD27high T cell percentages were measured by flow cytometry on a PBMC aliquot from every donor. On the study overall, not on this receptor specifically: As age increased, observed TCR beta diversity per million T cells dropped in a roughly linear way, and a significant reduction was already evident by age roughly 36. Estimates of total diversity based on one million sequenced T cells were regarded as lower bounds and as underestimates. Bulk unsorted PBMC profiling prevented conclusive comparison of naive and antigen-experienced compartments. Compared with the aged group, more naive CD4+ T cells, fewer expanded clones and increased TCR diversity were shown by the long-lived group, suggesting age selection. Because donor CMV infection status was unknown, age-related changes in expanded clonotypes were potentially confounded. There was a strong correlation between observed TCR beta diversity and the percentage of naive T cells measured by flow cytometry.

The junction shows trimming of 4 bases on V and 8 bases on J, and the gene matches do not reach 5 bases of it. Counted from cysteine to phenylalanine, this CDR3 has 13 amino acids. This entry keeps only the CDR3 DNA: 39 bases, framed from base 1. The CDR1 and CDR2 encoded by the germline V gene are SGHRS and YFSETQ. This sample also appeared in a second study, on T cells of mothers and their children. From that second study: Nine systemically healthy Caucasian individuals served as donors, namely three mothers together with their six children. cDNA synthesis consumed the entire amount of extracted RNA, loaded at 1.5 ug RNA in each 15 ul reaction. In the second PCR, the M1S primer introduced both the sample barcodes and 2-4 random nucleotides. Over 8.5 million TCR beta CDR3 reads were obtained for each mother, and 3 million to 3.5 million reads were obtained for each child. Thymic selection shapes the output of TCR recombination in a similar way in related and unrelated pairs, and inherited differences have a minor effect. Normalized repertoire overlap was always found to be slightly, but never significantly, higher in related mother-child pairs than in unrelated mother-child pairs. No persistent microchimeric T cell clones were detected, at a sensitivity of about 100 clones per million clonotypes. The study used deep NGS to compare TCR beta repertoires of mothers and children, seeking features distinguishing related mother-child pairs from unrelated individuals. The mean age was 40 +/- 4 years for the mothers and approximately 11 +/- 4 years for the children. After adapters were ligated using NEBNext reagents, the libraries underwent 100+100 nt paired-end sequencing on an Illumina HiSeq 2000. To prevent cross-contamination, the mother and child libraries were prepared one month apart and sequenced in separate runs. For each donor, somewhere between roughly 500,000 and 2,300,000 distinct TCR beta clonotypes were identified. Naive TCR beta clonotypes were estimated from low-frequency clonotypes matched to each donor's FACS-determined naive share, without sorting.

The sequencing input was blood. Recombination connected TRBV5-1 to TRBJ2-1, and TRBD1 aligns with 8 junction nucleotides. The TCR originated in a boy under 18 in good health. The DNA is TGCGCCAGCAGCCCCGGACAGGGCGATGAGCAGTTCTTC. Its amino acids are CASSPGQGDEQFF.